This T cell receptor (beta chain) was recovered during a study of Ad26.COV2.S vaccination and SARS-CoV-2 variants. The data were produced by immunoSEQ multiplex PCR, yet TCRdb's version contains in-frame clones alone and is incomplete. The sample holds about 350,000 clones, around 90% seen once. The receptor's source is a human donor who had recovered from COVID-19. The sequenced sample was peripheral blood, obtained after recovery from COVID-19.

The CDR3 DNA reads TGCAGTGCGAGTGGACCGAACACTGAAGCTTTCTTT. Translated, it gives CSASGPNTEAFF. The chain employs TRBV20-1 and TRBJ1-1; D is undetermined. The CDR3 has 12 residues. V was trimmed by 6 bases and J by 1 base, leaving 9 bases between them. Per germline, CDR1 DFQATT and CDR2 SNEGSKA (reference sequence).